These 17 T cell receptor beta chains share one sample of origin, sequenced in a study of cytomegalovirus exposure and HLA in healthy donors. 60 Vbeta and 13 Jbeta primers were used in PCR. TCRdb's copy holds only in-frame clones and misses some; the assay was immunoSEQ multiplex PCR. The table includes a few hundred thousand clones, 84% detected once. Sequencing input: PBMCs. The receptors shown here come from a woman aged 35 to 49 in good health and CMV-seropositive.

This clone was detected only once. This chain connects TRBV6-5 to TRBJ2-5, with 12 bases identical to TRBD2. The J call may be faulty, since TRBJ2-7 better matches the DNA end. Germline V gives CDR1 MNHEY, CDR2 SVGAGI. The CDR3 loop spans 16 amino acids. For the CDR3, the DNA is TGTGCCAGCAGTTACTCCGGGACTAGCGGGTTCTACGAGCAGTACTTC. This sequence encodes CASSYSGTSGFYEQYF.

This clone is a singleton in its sample. This sequence joins TRBV25-1 and TRBJ2-3, with 10 bases identical to TRBD2. Germline CDR1 MGHDK, CDR2 SYGVNS. The CDR3 is 15 amino acids. The ends lost 7 bases at V and 3 bases at J; junction bases unmatched: 7. This chain's CDR3 is CASTGAGGLTDTQYF. DNA for the CDR3: TGTGCCAGCACCGGAGCGGGAGGGCTAACAGATACGCAGTATTTT.

CDR3 loop: CASSLVSSGAHNEKLFF. For the CDR3, the DNA is TGTGCCAGCAGCTTAGTCTCATCAGGGGCGCATAATGAAAAACTGTTTTTT. The chain uses TRBV7-6 and TRBJ1-4; maybe TRBD1 (6 bases). Deletions cut 1 base from V and 4 bases from J, with 16 bases between. The CDR3 is made up of 17 amino acids. The V gene's germline CDR1 is SGHVS and CDR2 FNYEAQ.

The chain uses TRBV7-8 and TRBJ2-7, with 8 bases lining up with TRBD2. The V segment lost 6 bases and the J segment 1 base; nucleotides outside the gene matches: 17. CDR1 and CDR2 (germline): SGHVS, FQNEAQ. This CDR3 comprises 18 residues. CDR3 DNA sequence: TGTGCCAGCAGGCCCGGGACTAGGGCCTCTTCGGCGTCCTACGAGCAGTACTTC. This encodes CASRPGTRASSASYEQYF.

The chain recombines TRBV19 with TRBJ2-2, with D possibly TRBD1 on 6 matching bases. Trimming cost V 3 bases and J 4 bases, with 12 bases left between them. The CDR3 extends over 15 amino acids. Germline values: CDR1 LNHDA, CDR2 SQIVND (reference sequence). CDR3 in DNA: TGTGCCAGTAGTATCGTCCAGGGGTCCACCGGGGAGCTGTTTTTT. Protein sequence: CASSIVQGSTGELFF.

This chain links TRBV6-1 with TRBJ2-4; TRBD1 matches 12 bases. Trimming removed 0 bases from V and 1 base from J; junction bases left unmatched: 7. CDR3 length equals 19 residues. Germline CDR1 and CDR2: MNHNS and SASEGT. Written as DNA, the CDR3 is TGTGCCAGCAGTGAAGCGGGACAGGGGGCGCGTTTGGCCAAAAACATTCAGTACTTC. Translated: CASSEAGQGARLAKNIQYF.

This clone was seen a handful of times. The V and J genes are TRBV30 and TRBJ1-2, with 9 positions matching TRBD1. V lost 7 bases and J lost 0; bases outside the gene matches: 3. In germline, CDR1 is GTSNPN, CDR2 SVGIG (reference sequence). The CDR3 is 13 amino acids. In DNA, the CDR3 is TGTGCCTACTGGACAGGGGCTAACTATGGCTACACCTTC. This gives the protein CAYWTGANYGYTF. The variable domain in full, with the rest retrieved from reference TRBV30 and TRBJ1-2, is SQTIHQWPATLVQPVGSPLSLECTVEGTSNPNLYWYRQAAGRGLQLLFYSVGIGQISSEVPQNLSASRPQDRQFILSSKKLLLSDSGFYLCAYWTGANYGYTFGSGTRLTVV.

This chain uses TRBV27 with TRBJ1-2; 11 bases line up with TRBD1. Germline CDR1 reads MNHEY; CDR2 reads SMNVEV (reference sequence). V trimming: 5 bases; J trimming: 2 bases; junction bases outside the gene matches: 1. The CDR3 length is 14 residues. The CDR3 DNA sequence: TGTGCCAGCAGTCGGACAGGGGGCAACTATGGCTACACCTTC. This codes for CASSRTGGNYGYTF.

This rearrangement joins TRBV5-6 to TRBJ2-1, with 12 bases lining up with TRBD2. V lost 0 bases to trimming and J lost 6 bases; unmatched junction nucleotides: 4. Germline CDR1 SGHDT, CDR2 YYEEEE. The CDR3 contains 16 residues. CDR3 amino acids: CASSLDRGLAGNEQFF. CDR3 bases: TGTGCCAGCAGCTTGGATAGGGGACTAGCGGGCAATGAGCAGTTCTTC.

The J gene is TRBJ2-7, the V gene TRBV29-1, with 9 bases lining up with TRBD1. The CDR3 spans 13 residues. The germline CDR1 and CDR2 sequences are SQVTM and ANQGSEA. The ends lost 4 bases at V and 3 bases at J; junction bases unmatched: 4. The CDR3 nucleotides are TGCAGCGTTGGCGGACAGGGGTTCTACGAGCAGTACTTC. Translation gives CSVGGQGFYEQYF.

The rearrangement links TRBV7-9 to TRBJ2-7; D is perhaps TRBD2 (5 bases). The CDR3 extends over 12 amino acids. Trimming removed 3 bases at V and 3 bases at J, with 6 bases between. The germline gives CDR1 SEHNR, CDR2 FQNEAQ (reference sequence). The CDR3 spells CASSFGLYEQYF. CDR3 nucleotide sequence: TGTGCCAGCAGCTTTGGACTCTACGAGCAGTACTTC. The full variable domain, with the rest looked up from reference TRBV7-9 and TRBJ2-7, is DTGVSQNPRHKITKRGQNVTFRCDPISEHNRLYWYRQTLGQGPEFLTYFQNEAQLEKSRLLSDRFSAERPKGSFSTLEIQRTEQGDSAMYLCASSFGLYEQYFGPGTRLTVT.

V and J are TRBV7-6 and TRBJ2-3, with TRBD1 matching 7 bases. CDR3 length equals 18 residues. CDR1 is SGHVS, CDR2 FNYEAQ, per germline. The J segment lost 1 base and the V segment lost 2 bases, leaving 12 bases of the junction unmatched. CDR3 protein: CASSLKWAPTGGTDTQYF. The CDR3, as DNA: TGTGCCAGCAGCTTAAAGTGGGCGCCAACAGGGGGCACAGATACGCAGTATTTT.

This clone was counted a few times. This chain uses TRBV5-4 with TRBJ2-2, with D uncertain. Trimming stripped 2 bases from V and 7 bases from J, with 15 bases between. The germline CDR1 and CDR2 sequences are SGHNT and YYREEE (reference sequence). This CDR3 has 15 residues. The CDR3 region is CASSFGSLSGGELFF. In DNA form, the CDR3 reads TGTGCCAGCAGCTTCGGTAGCCTCTCCGGCGGGGAGCTGTTTTTT.

J is TRBJ1-3 and V is TRBV11-2; D ambiguous. Per the germline V gene, CDR1 is SGHAT and CDR2 is FQNNGV. CDR3 length equals 17 residues. V lost 5 bases and J lost 0, with 17 bases in between. CDR3 DNA sequence: TGTGCCAGCAGCGCAAGAATCAGGTCCAACTCTGGAAACACCATATATTTT. It is translated as CASSARIRSNSGNTIYF. Supplemented by reference TRBV11-2 and TRBJ1-3, the full variable domain reads EAGVAQSPRYKIIEKRQSVAFWCNPISGHATLYWYQQILGQGPKLLIQFQNNGVVDDSQLPKDRFSAERLKGVDSTLKIQPAKLEDSAVYLCASSARIRSNSGNTIYFGEGSWLTVV.

CDR3 in amino acids: CASSQGLAGDYEQYF. CDR3 sequence (DNA): TGTGCCAGCAGCCAAGGCCTAGCGGGAGACTACGAGCAGTACTTC. The V and J genes are TRBV4-2 and TRBJ2-7, with 10 bases lining up with TRBD2. This CDR3 is 15 amino acids long. Germline lookup yields CDR1 LGHNA and CDR2 YNFKEQ. The ends lost 1 base at V and 3 bases at J; junction bases unmatched: 3.

V and J are TRBV7-8 and TRBJ1-1; perhaps TRBD1 as D (5 bases). Trimming pared 5 bases from V and 2 bases from J, leaving 12 bases between. This CDR3 has 14 residues. Germline CDR1 SGHVS, CDR2 FQNEAQ. This CDR3 reads CASSITGLNTEAFF. In nucleotides, the CDR3 is TGTGCCAGCAGCATAACAGGCTTAAACACTGAAGCTTTCTTT.

V usage is TRBV4-3 and J usage is TRBJ1-1; tentatively, D is TRBD1 (5 bases). V shed 0 bases and J shed 0 bases, with 8 bases lying between them. Germline lookup yields CDR1 LGHNA and CDR2 YSLEER. The CDR3 sequence is 15 residues long. This CDR3 reads CASSQDPGMNTEAFF. The CDR3 DNA sequence: TGCGCCAGCAGCCAAGATCCAGGGATGAACACTGAAGCTTTCTTT.